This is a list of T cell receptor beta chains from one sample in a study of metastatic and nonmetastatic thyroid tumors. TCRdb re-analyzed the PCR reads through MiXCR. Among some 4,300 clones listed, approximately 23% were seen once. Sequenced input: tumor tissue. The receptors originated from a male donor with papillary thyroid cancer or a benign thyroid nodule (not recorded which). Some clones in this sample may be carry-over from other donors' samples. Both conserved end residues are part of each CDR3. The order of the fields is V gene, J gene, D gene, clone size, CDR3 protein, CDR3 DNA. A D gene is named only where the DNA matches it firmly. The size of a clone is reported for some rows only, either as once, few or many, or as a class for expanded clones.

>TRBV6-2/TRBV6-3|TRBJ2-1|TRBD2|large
CASSYGGRETGEQFF
TGTGCCAGCAGTTACGGCGGGAGAGAGACGGGAGAGCAGTTCTTC
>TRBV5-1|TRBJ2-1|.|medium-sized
CASSPGTTSYNEQFF
TGCGCCAGCAGCCCCGGGACAACTTCCTACAATGAGCAGTTCTTC
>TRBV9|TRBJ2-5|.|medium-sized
CASSVGTLGETQYF
TGTGCCAGCAGCGTGGGGACACTGGGGGAGACCCAGTACTTC
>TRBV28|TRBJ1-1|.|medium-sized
CASTLGGGRTEAFF
TGTGCCAGCACCCTGGGGGGGGGGAGGACTGAAGCTTTCTTT
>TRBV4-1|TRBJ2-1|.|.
CASSPLGPGTFGNEQFF
TGCGCCAGCAGCCCCCTGGGACCGGGAACCTTTGGGAATGAGCAGTTCTTC
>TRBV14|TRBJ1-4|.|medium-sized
CASSPPQGTFNEKLFF
TGTGCCAGCAGCCCTCCCCAGGGGACGTTTAATGAAAAACTGTTTTTT
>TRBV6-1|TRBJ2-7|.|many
CASSRQLEQYF
TGTGCCAGCAGTAGACAACTAGAGCAGTACTTC
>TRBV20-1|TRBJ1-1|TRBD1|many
CSARREGAYTEAFF
TGCAGTGCTAGAAGGGAGGGGGCGTATACTGAAGCTTTCTTT
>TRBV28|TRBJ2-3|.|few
CASSWADTQYF
TGTGCCAGCAGTTGGGCAGATACGCAGTATTTT
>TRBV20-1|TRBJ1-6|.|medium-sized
CSARVMRGSYNSPLHF
TGCAGTGCTAGAGTAATGCGGGGCTCCTATAATTCACCCCTCCACTTT
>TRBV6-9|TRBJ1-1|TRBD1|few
CASSGRDRVTEAFF
TGTGCCAGCAGTGGCCGGGACAGGGTAACTGAAGCTTTCTTT
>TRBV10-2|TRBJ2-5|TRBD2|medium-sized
CASSDVAGERKTQYF
TGCGCCAGCAGCGACGTGGCGGGAGAGAGAAAGACCCAGTACTTC
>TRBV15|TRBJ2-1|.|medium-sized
CATSRDKSTSVGEFF
TGTGCCACCAGCAGAGATAAGAGTACTTCTGTGGGGGAGTTCTTC
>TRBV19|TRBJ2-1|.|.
CASTVGGGSLSYNEQFF
TGTGCCAGTACAGTAGGGGGGGGCTCTCTCTCCTACAATGAGCAGTTCTTC
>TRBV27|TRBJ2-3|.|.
CASSPWSCLPREDTQYF
TGTGCCAGCAGTCCCTGGTCGTGCTTGCCTCGCGAAGATACGCAGTATTTT
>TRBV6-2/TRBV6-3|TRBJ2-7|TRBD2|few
CAAQTSGSHEQYF
TGTGCCGCGCAGACTAGCGGGAGTCACGAGCAGTACTTC
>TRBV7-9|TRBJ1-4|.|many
CASSFGQGREKLFF
TGTGCCAGCAGCTTCGGGCAGGGGCGGGAAAAACTGTTTTTT
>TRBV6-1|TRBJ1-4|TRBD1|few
CASSGTGESEKLFF
TGTGCCAGCAGTGGGACAGGGGAGAGTGAAAAACTGTTTTTT
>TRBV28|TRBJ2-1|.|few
CASSSPPPIAWNEQFF
TGTGCCAGCAGTTCCCCCCCGCCCATCGCTTGGAATGAGCAGTTCTTC
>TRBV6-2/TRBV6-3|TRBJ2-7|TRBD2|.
CASSYRRLAGVEEQYF
TGTGCCAGCAGTTACCGAAGACTAGCGGGAGTAGAAGAGCAGTACTTC
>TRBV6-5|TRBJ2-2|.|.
CASSYTNTGELFF
TGTGCCAGCAGTTACACTAACACCGGGGAGCTGTTTTTT
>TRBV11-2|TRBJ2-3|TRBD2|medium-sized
CASRPGLLSTDTQYF
TGTGCCAGCAGACCGGGACTACTAAGCACAGATACGCAGTATTTT
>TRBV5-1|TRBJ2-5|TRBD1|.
CASRRDRGETQYF
TGCGCCAGCAGGCGGGACAGGGGTGAGACCCAGTACTTC
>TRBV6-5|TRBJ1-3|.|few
CASSSRTLTGNTIYF
TGTGCCAGCAGTTCACGGACCCTAACTGGAAACACCATATATTTT
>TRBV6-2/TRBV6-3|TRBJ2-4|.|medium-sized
CASSSRQKNIQYF
TGTGCCAGCAGTTCCCGACAGAAAAACATTCAGTACTTC
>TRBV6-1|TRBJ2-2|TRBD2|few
CASSGTSWNTGELFF
TGTGCCAGCAGTGGGACTAGCTGGAACACCGGGGAGCTGTTTTTT
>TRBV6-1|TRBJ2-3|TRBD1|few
CASAPDRGWDTQYF
TGTGCCAGCGCCCCGGACAGGGGGTGGGATACGCAGTATTTT
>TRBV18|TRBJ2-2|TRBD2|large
CASSREAGGPTGELFF
TGTGCCAGCTCACGTGAAGCGGGAGGACCCACCGGGGAGCTGTTTTTT
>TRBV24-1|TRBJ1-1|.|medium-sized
CATKSGPGRGNTEAFF
TGTGCCACCAAGTCAGGGCCAGGGCGGGGGAACACTGAAGCTTTCTTT
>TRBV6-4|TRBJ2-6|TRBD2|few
CASSRSGSSLRPNVLTF
TGTGCCAGCAGTCGCAGCGGGAGTTCCCTCCGGCCCAACGTCCTGACTTTC
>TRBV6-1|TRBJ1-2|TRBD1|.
CASSVAHGGQGGYGYTF
TGTGCCAGCAGTGTGGCCCATGGGGGACAGGGAGGATATGGCTACACCTTC
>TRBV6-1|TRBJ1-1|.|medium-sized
CASSLRDNTEAFF
TGTGCCAGCAGTCTCCGGGACAACACTGAAGCTTTCTTT
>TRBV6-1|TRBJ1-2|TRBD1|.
CASIPGTGGKGYTF
TGTGCCAGCATCCCCGGGACAGGGGGGAAAGGCTACACCTTC
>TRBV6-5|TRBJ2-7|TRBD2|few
CASSYPGLAGESSYEQYF
TGTGCCAGCAGTTACCCGGGACTAGCGGGAGAGAGCTCCTACGAGCAGTACTTC
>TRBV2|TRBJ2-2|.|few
CASMSGSRAQGELFF
TGTGCCAGCATGTCCGGTAGTCGGGCCCAGGGGGAGCTGTTTTTT
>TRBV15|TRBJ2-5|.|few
CATSIHAGETQYF
TGTGCCACCAGCATCCACGCCGGGGAGACCCAGTACTTC
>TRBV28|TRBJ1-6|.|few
CASSFFVEKLHF
TGTGCCAGCAGTTTTTTTGTCGAGAAGCTCCACTTT
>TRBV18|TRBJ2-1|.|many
CASSPGTWQFF
TGTGCCAGCTCCCCCGGGACATGGCAGTTCTTC
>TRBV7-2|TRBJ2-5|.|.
CASSLDQCGETQYF
TGTGCCAGCAGCTTAGATCAGTGCGGGGAGACCCAGTACTTC
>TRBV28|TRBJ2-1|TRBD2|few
CASRGGSYNEQFF
TGTGCCAGCCGAGGCGGGAGCTACAATGAGCAGTTCTTC
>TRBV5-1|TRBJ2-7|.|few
CASSLMDAYEQYF
TGCGCCAGCAGCTTGATGGATGCCTACGAGCAGTACTTC
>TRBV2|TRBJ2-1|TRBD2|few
CASSDPAGDNEQFF
TGTGCCAGCAGTGACCCAGCGGGAGACAATGAGCAGTTCTTC
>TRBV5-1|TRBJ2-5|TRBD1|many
CASSPTGGLETQYF
TGCGCCAGCAGTCCAACAGGGGGCCTAGAGACCCAGTACTTC
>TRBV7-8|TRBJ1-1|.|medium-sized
CASSRVGTEAFF
TGTGCCAGCAGCCGCGTAGGCACTGAAGCTTTCTTT
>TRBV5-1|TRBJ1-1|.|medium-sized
CASSKGGLGAGLGTEAFF
TGCGCCAGCAGCAAAGGAGGTCTGGGGGCAGGATTAGGCACTGAAGCTTTCTTT